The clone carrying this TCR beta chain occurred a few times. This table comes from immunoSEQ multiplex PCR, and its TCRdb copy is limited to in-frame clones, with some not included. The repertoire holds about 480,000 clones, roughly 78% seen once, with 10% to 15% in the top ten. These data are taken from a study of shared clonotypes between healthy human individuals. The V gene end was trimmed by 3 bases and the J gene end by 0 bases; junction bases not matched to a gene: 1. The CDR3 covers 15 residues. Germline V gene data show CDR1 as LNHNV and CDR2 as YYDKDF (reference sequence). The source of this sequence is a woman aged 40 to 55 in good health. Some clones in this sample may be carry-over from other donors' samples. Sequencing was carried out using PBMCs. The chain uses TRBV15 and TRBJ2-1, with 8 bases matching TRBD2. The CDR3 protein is CATSSSGSSYNEQFF. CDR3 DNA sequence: TGTGCCACCAGCAGCAGCGGGAGCTCCTACAATGAGCAGTTCTTC. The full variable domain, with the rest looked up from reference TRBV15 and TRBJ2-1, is DAMVIQNPRYQVTQFGKPVTLSCSQTLNHNVMYWYQQKSSQAPKLLFHYYDKDFNNEADTPDNFQSRRPNTSFCFLDIRSPGLGDTAMYLCATSSSGSSYNEQFFGPGTRLTVL.